The clone carrying this TCR delta chain was found many times. A single base separates this from a much larger clone, so it may be a read error. This entry is derived from a study of γδ T cells in repeated Plasmodium falciparum infection. Study-wide context: Malian children with intense seasonal malaria exposure were compared with matched Australian children. Each infection was followed by sampling at 21 days, plus baseline and some pre-infection draws. Some Malian samples span acute malaria episodes; others come from no-transmission periods.

V lost 6 bases to trimming and J lost 1 base; unmatched junction nucleotides: 13. The CDR3 is 17 amino acids. Germline CDR1 reads GEAIGNYY; CDR2 reads EKD. Gammadelta T cells were flow-sorted from PBMC into Vgamma9/Vdelta2+ and Vdelta2-negative populations for bulk analysis. TCRdb reanalysed the multiplex PCR reads via CATT. Of over 45,000 delta-chain clones detected, over 1.5% appear once; the ten largest clones hold over 6.5%. The clonotype originates from a pool of human donors (malaria-infected and uninfected, not separated). The chain joins TRDV2 to TRDJ1, with 10 positions matching TRDD3. Sequencing used gamma-delta T cells from blood. The CDR3 DNA reads as TGTGCCTGTAACATCTTGGGGGATACTTCTTCCACCGATAAACTCATCTTT. Amino acid sequence: CACNILGDTSSTDKLIF.